A selection of T cell receptor beta chains follows, all from one sample in a study of shared clonotypes between healthy human individuals. Measured with immunoSEQ multiplex PCR; TCRdb has only the in-frame clones, and not every one. The data contain over 850,000 clones, around 82% of them singletons. Material: memory CD4+ T cells from PBMCs. The receptor set was obtained from a man between 18 and 35 years old in good health. Some clones in this sample may be carry-over from other donors' samples. The CDR3 runs from the conserved cysteine through the conserved F or W. Fields, in order: D gene, clone size, J gene, V gene, CDR3 protein, CDR3 DNA. D genes are given only for firm matches. Clone size is shown for a subset of rows, as once, few, many or a class of expanded clone.

D: NA; size: NA; J: TRBJ1-3; V: TRBV11-2; CDR3: CASSLDSAGGNTIYF; DNA: TGTGCCAGCAGCTTAGATTCTGCGGGCGGAAACACCATATATTTT
D: NA; size: few; J: TRBJ2-4; V: TRBV11-2; CDR3: CASSPLLTSDSLQYF; DNA: TGTGCCAGCAGCCCATTACTAACCTCGGATTCCCTTCAGTACTTC
D: NA; size: NA; J: TRBJ1-5; V: TRBV19; CDR3: CASRRQFAGNQPQHF; DNA: TGTGCCAGTAGAAGACAGTTCGCGGGTAATCAGCCCCAGCATTTT
D: NA; size: NA; J: TRBJ2-3; V: TRBV5-6; CDR3: CASSLVSLSDHWGPDTQYF; DNA: TGTGCCAGCAGCTTGGTAAGCTTGTCGGACCACTGGGGCCCAGATACGCAGTATTTT
D: NA; size: few; J: TRBJ1-4; V: TRBV10-3; CDR3: CAISETGSNEKLFF; DNA: TGTGCCATCAGTGAGACGGGTTCTAATGAAAAACTGTTTTTT
D: TRBD1; size: NA; J: TRBJ2-1; V: TRBV27; CDR3: CASSLRGRGLYNEQFF; DNA: TGTGCCAGCAGTTTACGCGGCAGGGGGCTCTACAATGAGCAGTTCTTC
D: NA; size: NA; J: TRBJ2-2; V: TRBV11-2; CDR3: CASSLVGGGPGELFF; DNA: TGTGCCAGCAGCCTCGTAGGCGGTGGTCCCGGGGAGCTGTTTTTT
D: NA; size: once; J: TRBJ1-3; V: TRBV10-3; CDR3: CAISESVMGAGNTIYF; DNA: TGTGCCATCAGTGAGTCGGTGATGGGGGCTGGAAACACCATATATTTT
D: TRBD2; size: NA; J: TRBJ2-7; V: TRBV6-1; CDR3: CASSLSGLTYEQYF; DNA: TGTGCCAGCAGCCTTAGCGGGCTGACCTACGAGCAGTACTTC
D: NA; size: few; J: TRBJ1-5; V: TRBV1; CDR3: CTSSQVYKSDNQPQHF; DNA: TGCACCAGCAGCCAAGTTTACAAAAGCGACAATCAGCCCCAGCATTTT
D: TRBD1; size: few; J: TRBJ1-4; V: TRBV2; CDR3: CASSPGTGNEKLFF; DNA: TGTGCCAGCAGCCCCGGGACAGGGAATGAAAAACTGTTTTTT
D: NA; size: NA; J: TRBJ2-6; V: TRBV19; CDR3: CASSFTGSGANVLTF; DNA: TGTGCCAGTAGTTTTACAGGGTCTGGGGCCAACGTCCTGACTTTC
D: NA; size: NA; J: TRBJ1-4; V: TRBV15; CDR3: CATSRGILGGGEKLFF; DNA: TGTGCCACCAGCAGAGGGATATTGGGAGGTGGTGAAAAACTGTTTTTT
D: TRBD1; size: NA; J: TRBJ1-4; V: TRBV5-1; CDR3: CASSLAGGTATNEKLFF; DNA: TGCGCCAGCAGCTTGGCTGGTGGGACAGCAACTAATGAAAAACTGTTTTTT
D: TRBD1; size: NA; J: TRBJ2-2; V: TRBV27; CDR3: CASSRRDRGFPGELFF; DNA: TGTGCCAGCAGTCGCCGGGACAGGGGCTTTCCCGGGGAGCTGTTTTTT
D: NA; size: NA; J: TRBJ1-1; V: TRBV7-2; CDR3: CASSLRYMNTEAFF; DNA: TGTGCCAGCAGCTTAAGATACATGAACACTGAAGCTTTCTTT
D: TRBD2; size: NA; J: TRBJ2-1; V: TRBV15; CDR3: CATSIRLAGGHNEQFF; DNA: TGTGCCACCAGCATAAGACTAGCGGGAGGACACAATGAGCAGTTCTTC
D: TRBD1; size: once; J: TRBJ1-1; V: TRBV19; CDR3: CASSVGTGGTEAFF; DNA: TGTGCCAGTAGTGTCGGGACAGGGGGTACTGAAGCTTTCTTT
D: TRBD2; size: NA; J: TRBJ2-3; V: TRBV19; CDR3: CASAGREASTDTQYF; DNA: TGTGCCAGTGCCGGGCGGGAGGCGAGCACAGATACGCAGTATTTT
D: NA; size: NA; J: TRBJ2-3; V: TRBV7-9; CDR3: CASRHRAQSSTQYF; DNA: TGTGCCAGCAGACACCGGGCGCAGTCGAGTACGCAGTATTTT
D: NA; size: NA; J: TRBJ1-1; V: TRBV7-2; CDR3: CASSIRKGTEAFF; DNA: TGTGCCAGCAGCATCCGTAAAGGCACTGAAGCTTTCTTT
D: TRBD2; size: NA; J: TRBJ2-7; V: TRBV27; CDR3: CASSFAPSGRGPGAQYF; DNA: TGTGCCAGCAGTTTCGCTCCTAGCGGGAGGGGCCCAGGGGCGCAGTACTTC
D: NA; size: NA; J: TRBJ2-7; V: TRBV6-1; CDR3: CASSYQNGQSNEQYF; DNA: TGTGCCAGCAGCTACCAAAATGGACAGTCTAACGAGCAGTACTTC
D: TRBD2; size: NA; J: TRBJ2-1; V: TRBV11-3; CDR3: CASSPGLAVTDEQFF; DNA: TGTGCCAGCAGCCCCGGACTAGCGGTTACCGATGAGCAGTTCTTC
D: TRBD2; size: NA; J: TRBJ2-7; V: TRBV5-1; CDR3: CASSSGLAPTYEQYF; DNA: TGCGCCAGCAGCTCCGGACTAGCGCCAACCTACGAGCAGTACTTC
D: NA; size: NA; J: TRBJ1-5; V: TRBV27; CDR3: CASSSLRTDSNQPQHF; DNA: TGTGCCAGCAGTTCCCTCCGGACAGATAGCAATCAGCCCCAGCATTTT
D: NA; size: once; J: TRBJ1-3; V: TRBV28; CDR3: CASSLIPRNTIYF; DNA: TGTGCCAGCAGTTTAATTCCCCGAAACACCATATATTTT
D: NA; size: NA; J: TRBJ2-1; V: TRBV11-3; CDR3: CASSLQTGPHRNEQFF; DNA: TGTGCCAGCAGCTTACAAACCGGGCCACACAGGAATGAGCAGTTCTTC
D: NA; size: NA; J: TRBJ2-3; V: TRBV29-1; CDR3: CSVGTGTLVSTDTQYF; DNA: TGCAGCGTTGGGACCGGGACATTAGTAAGCACAGATACGCAGTATTTT
D: NA; size: NA; J: TRBJ2-5; V: TRBV7-2; CDR3: CASSFLQQETQYF; DNA: TGTGCCAGCAGCTTTTTACAACAAGAGACCCAGTACTTC
D: NA; size: NA; J: TRBJ1-2; V: TRBV7-3; CDR3: CASSLRGGPPYGYTF; DNA: TGTGCCAGCAGCTTGAGAGGGGGTCCGCCGTATGGCTACACCTTC
D: TRBD1; size: NA; J: TRBJ1-1; V: TRBV10-3; CDR3: CAIGPRTGNTEAFF; DNA: TGTGCCATCGGCCCTCGGACAGGGAACACTGAAGCTTTCTTT
D: NA; size: NA; J: TRBJ2-1; V: TRBV5-1; CDR3: CASSILDTSYNEQFF; DNA: TGCGCCAGCAGCATCTTGGACACCTCCTACAATGAGCAGTTCTTC
D: TRBD2; size: once; J: TRBJ2-2; V: TRBV6-6; CDR3: CASIREGTGELFF; DNA: TGTGCCAGCATCCGGGAGGGCACCGGGGAGCTGTTTTTT
D: TRBD2; size: NA; J: TRBJ2-5; V: TRBV10-3; CDR3: CAISRTSGMETQYF; DNA: TGTGCCATCAGTCGGACTAGTGGTATGGAGACCCAGTACTTC
D: NA; size: once; J: TRBJ2-3; V: TRBV28; CDR3: CASTYRQTDTQYF; DNA: TGTGCCAGCACCTACCGACAGACAGATACGCAGTATTTT
D: TRBD1; size: NA; J: TRBJ1-4; V: TRBV28; CDR3: CASSLIGTGAEKLFF; DNA: TGTGCCAGCAGTTTAATCGGGACAGGGGCTGAAAAACTGTTTTTT
D: TRBD2; size: NA; J: TRBJ2-3; V: TRBV19; CDR3: CASGRGTSTDTQYF; DNA: TGTGCCAGTGGGAGGGGAACTAGCACAGATACGCAGTATTTT
D: TRBD2; size: NA; J: TRBJ2-7; V: TRBV5-1; CDR3: CASSLLAGVTYEQYF; DNA: TGCGCCAGCAGCTTACTAGCGGGAGTCACCTACGAGCAGTACTTC
D: NA; size: NA; J: TRBJ1-1; V: TRBV7-7; CDR3: CASSLTVPAEAFF; DNA: TGTGCCAGCAGCTTAACGGTCCCTGCTGAAGCTTTCTTT
D: TRBD1; size: many; J: TRBJ1-1; V: TRBV4-1; CDR3: CASRAGTGRVRSTEAFF; DNA: TGCGCCAGCAGGGCCGGGACAGGGCGGGTCAGGAGCACTGAAGCTTTCTTT
D: TRBD1; size: once; J: TRBJ2-1; V: TRBV10-1; CDR3: CATGDRSYNEQFF; DNA: TGCGCCACCGGGGACAGGAGTTACAATGAGCAGTTCTTC
D: NA; size: NA; J: TRBJ2-5; V: TRBV4-1; CDR3: CASSQGSGLRETQYF; DNA: TGCGCCAGCAGCCAAGGCTCCGGCTTGCGAGAGACCCAGTACTTC
D: NA; size: few; J: TRBJ1-3; V: TRBV9; CDR3: CASSVDSRTSGNTIYF; DNA: TGTGCCAGCAGCGTCGACAGCCGAACCTCTGGAAACACCATATATTTT
D: NA; size: NA; J: TRBJ2-7; V: TRBV7-2; CDR3: CASSLAPTVYEQYF; DNA: TGTGCCAGCAGCCTAGCCCCAACGGTCTACGAGCAGTACTTC
D: TRBD1; size: NA; J: TRBJ1-2; V: TRBV6-1; CDR3: CASSEALGQGYGYTF; DNA: TGTGCCAGCAGTGAAGCGTTGGGACAGGGTTATGGCTACACCTTC
D: TRBD2; size: NA; J: TRBJ2-5; V: TRBV11-2; CDR3: CASSSQTSLGETQYF; DNA: TGTGCCAGCAGCTCCCAGACTAGCTTGGGGGAGACCCAGTACTTC
D: NA; size: NA; J: TRBJ2-1; V: TRBV23-1; CDR3: CASSRHGSGHSSSYNEQFF; DNA: TGCGCCAGCAGTCGACATGGCAGCGGACACTCGAGCTCCTACAATGAGCAGTTCTTC
D: NA; size: NA; J: TRBJ1-1; V: TRBV30; CDR3: CAWIVDTEAFF; DNA: TGTGCCTGGATAGTGGACACTGAAGCTTTCTTT
D: NA; size: NA; J: TRBJ1-3; V: TRBV5-1; CDR3: CASSLVGTSGNTIYF; DNA: TGCGCCAGCAGCTTGGTGGGGACCTCTGGAAACACCATATATTTT
D: TRBD1; size: NA; J: TRBJ1-2; V: TRBV28; CDR3: CASSLLHRGGYTF; DNA: TGTGCCAGCAGTTTATTGCACAGGGGAGGCTACACCTTC
D: NA; size: NA; J: TRBJ2-2; V: TRBV18; CDR3: CASSLYTGELFF; DNA: TGTGCCAGCTCACTTTACACCGGGGAGCTGTTTTTT
D: TRBD1; size: NA; J: TRBJ2-3; V: TRBV7-7; CDR3: CASSPGTGVIDTQYF; DNA: TGTGCCAGCAGCCCCGGGACAGGAGTAATAGATACGCAGTATTTT
D: NA; size: NA; J: TRBJ2-7; V: TRBV1; CDR3: CTSSQERDRGYEQYF; DNA: TGCACCAGCAGCCAAGAAAGGGACAGGGGGTACGAGCAGTACTTC
D: NA; size: NA; J: TRBJ2-2; V: TRBV7-2; CDR3: CASSLVGTITNTGELFF; DNA: TGTGCCAGCAGCTTAGTTGGGACGATCACGAACACCGGGGAGCTGTTTTTT
D: NA; size: few; J: TRBJ1-3; V: TRBV23-1; CDR3: CASSHWGTELGNTIYF; DNA: TGCGCCAGCAGTCACTGGGGTACGGAGCTGGGAAACACCATATATTTT
D: NA; size: few; J: TRBJ2-7; V: TRBV28; CDR3: CASSRYEQYF; DNA: TGTGCCAGCAGTCGCTACGAGCAGTACTTC